This T cell receptor (beta chain) was captured in a study of CD8 T cells in Susac syndrome. TCR beta was sequenced from blood CD8+ and CD4+ T cells. Negative isolation yielded CD4+ and CD8+ T cells, and FACS enriched TEMRA cells. Random hexamers primed reverse transcription of roughly 0.45 to 1 ug RNA. The CDR3 of TCR beta was amplified by immunoSEQ multiplex PCR across 54 Vbeta and 13 Jbeta. MiXCR was run by TCRdb on the immunoSEQ multiplex PCR reads, yielding one entry per CDR3 protein. The profile shows about 430,000 distinct CDR3 sequences, 75% to 90% of them singletons. The sequenced material came from CD8+ T cells from PBMCs. This receptor was taken from a human donor with multiple sclerosis.

In nucleotides, the CDR3 is TGTGCCCCTTATCTTGGGAGGGGGCCTGGCAATGAGCAGTTCTTC. This gives the protein CAPYLGRGPGNEQFF. The chain uses TRBV11-3 and TRBJ2-1; D tentatively reads TRBD1 or TRBD2 (7 bases each). CDR3 size: 15 residues. Germline V gene sequence: CDR1 SGHNT, CDR2 YENEEA. V lost 11 bases and J lost 6, with 23 bases in between.